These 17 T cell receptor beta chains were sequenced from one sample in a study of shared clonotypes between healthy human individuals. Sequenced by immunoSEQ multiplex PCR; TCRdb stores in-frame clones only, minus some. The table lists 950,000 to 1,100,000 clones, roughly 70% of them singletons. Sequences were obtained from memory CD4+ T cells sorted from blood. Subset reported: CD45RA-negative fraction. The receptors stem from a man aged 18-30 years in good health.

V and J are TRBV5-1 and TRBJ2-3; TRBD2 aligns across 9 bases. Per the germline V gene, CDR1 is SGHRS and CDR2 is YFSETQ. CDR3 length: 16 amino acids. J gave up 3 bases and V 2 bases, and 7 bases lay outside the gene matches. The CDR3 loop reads CASSFLAGKLTDTQYF. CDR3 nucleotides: TGCGCCAGCAGCTTTCTAGCGGGAAAACTTACAGATACGCAGTATTTT. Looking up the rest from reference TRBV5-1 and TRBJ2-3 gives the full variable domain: KAGVTQTPRYLIKTRGQQVTLSCSPISGHRSVSWYQQTPGQGLQFLFEYFSETQRNKGNFPGRFSGRQFSNSRSEMNVSTLELGDSALYLCASSFLAGKLTDTQYFGPGTRLTVL.

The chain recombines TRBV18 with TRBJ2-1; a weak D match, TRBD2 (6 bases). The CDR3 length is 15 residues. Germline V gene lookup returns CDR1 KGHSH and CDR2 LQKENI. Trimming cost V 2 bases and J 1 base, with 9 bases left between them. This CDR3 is CASSPSAGSYNEQFF. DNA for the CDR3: TGTGCCAGCTCACCATCGGCGGGGTCCTACAATGAGCAGTTCTTC. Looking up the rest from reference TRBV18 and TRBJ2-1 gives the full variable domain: NAGVMQNPRHLVRRRGQEARLRCSPMKGHSHVYWYRQLPEEGLKFMVYLQKENIIDESGMPKERFSAEFPKEGPSILRIQQVVRGDSAAYFCASSPSAGSYNEQFFGPGTRLTVL.

The CDR3 protein is CASSENNSNQPQHF. The CDR3 bases are TGTGCCAGCAGTGAAAATAATAGCAATCAGCCCCAGCATTTT. This chain uses TRBV6-1 with TRBJ1-5; D uncertain. The CDR3 covers 14 residues. Germline V gene lookup returns CDR1 MNHNS and CDR2 SASEGT. The V gene lost 2 bases and the J gene lost 0 bases, with 5 bases spanning the gap.

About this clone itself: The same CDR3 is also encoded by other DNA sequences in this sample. CDR3 nucleotides: TGTGCCAGCAGCCTTGCGGGGACTAGCGTCTACGAGCAGTACTTC. Encoded protein: CASSLAGTSVYEQYF. This chain connects TRBV5-4 to TRBJ2-7; TRBD2 agrees at 10 bases. The germline gives CDR1 SGHNT, CDR2 YYREEE (reference sequence). The CDR3 has 15 residues. V dropped 4 bases and J dropped 3; count of bases not matched to a gene: 7.

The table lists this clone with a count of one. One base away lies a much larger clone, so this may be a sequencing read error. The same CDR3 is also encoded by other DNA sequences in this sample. CDR3 coding DNA: TGTGCCAGCAGCTCGACCTACGAGCAGTACTTC. It codes for CASSSTYEQYF. V and J are TRBV7-9 and TRBJ2-7; no firm D call. Deletions cut 4 bases from V and 2 bases from J, with 3 bases between. The CDR3 length is 11 residues. Germline loops: CDR1 SEHNR, CDR2 FQNEAQ (reference sequence). The full variable domain, with the rest looked up from reference TRBV7-9 and TRBJ2-7, is DTGVSQNPRHKITKRGQNVTFRCDPISEHNRLYWYRQTLGQGPEFLTYFQNEAQLEKSRLLSDRFSAERPKGSFSTLEIQRTEQGDSAMYLCASSSTYEQYFGPGTRLTVT.

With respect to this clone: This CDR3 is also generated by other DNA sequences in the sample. CDR3 sequence (DNA): TGCAGCGTTGGGACCAATTCCTACGAGCAGTACTTC. Its translation: CSVGTNSYEQYF. The chain carries TRBV29-1 and TRBJ2-7; D remains unclear. Between the trimmed V and J ends, which lost 4 bases and 1 base, there was a span of 8 bases. CDR1 SQVTM and CDR2 ANQGSEA come from the germline V gene. The CDR3 loop spans 12 amino acids.

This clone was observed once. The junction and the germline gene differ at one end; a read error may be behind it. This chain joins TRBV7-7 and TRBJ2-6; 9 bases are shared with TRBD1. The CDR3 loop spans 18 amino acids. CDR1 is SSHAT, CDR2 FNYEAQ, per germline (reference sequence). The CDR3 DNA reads TGTGCTAGCAGCCCGAACAGGGGGCTGAGCTCTGGGGCCAACGTCCTGACTTTC. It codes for CASSPNRGLSSGANVLTF.

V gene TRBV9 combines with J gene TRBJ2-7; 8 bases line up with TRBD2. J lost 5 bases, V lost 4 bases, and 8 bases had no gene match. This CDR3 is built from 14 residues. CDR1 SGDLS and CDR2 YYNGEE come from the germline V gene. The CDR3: CASSPGGGVHEQYF. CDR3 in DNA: TGTGCCAGCAGCCCCGGGGGGGGAGTCCACGAGCAGTACTTC. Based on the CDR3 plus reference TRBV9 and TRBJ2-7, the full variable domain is DSGVTQTPKHLITATGQRVTLRCSPRSGDLSVYWYQQSLDQGLQFLIQYYNGEERAKGNILERFSAQQFPDLHSELNLSSLELGDSALYFCASSPGGGVHEQYFGPGTRLTVT.

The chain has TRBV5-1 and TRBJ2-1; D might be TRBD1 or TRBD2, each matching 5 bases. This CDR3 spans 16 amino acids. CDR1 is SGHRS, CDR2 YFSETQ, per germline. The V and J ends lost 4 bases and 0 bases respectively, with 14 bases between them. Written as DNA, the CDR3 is TGCGCCAGCAGCCCCTCGTCAGGGAGCTCCTACAATGAGCAGTTCTTC. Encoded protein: CASSPSSGSSYNEQFF. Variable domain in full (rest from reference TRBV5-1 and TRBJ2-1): KAGVTQTPRYLIKTRGQQVTLSCSPISGHRSVSWYQQTPGQGLQFLFEYFSETQRNKGNFPGRFSGRQFSNSRSEMNVSTLELGDSALYLCASSPSSGSSYNEQFFGPGTRLTVL.

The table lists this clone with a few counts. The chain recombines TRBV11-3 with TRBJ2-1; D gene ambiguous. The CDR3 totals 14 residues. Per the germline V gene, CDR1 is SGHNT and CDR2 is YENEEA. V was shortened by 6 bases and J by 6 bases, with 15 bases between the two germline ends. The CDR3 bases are TGTGCCAGCAGTTCCCAAGGCCTTGTCAATGAGCAGTTCTTC. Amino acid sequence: CASSSQGLVNEQFF. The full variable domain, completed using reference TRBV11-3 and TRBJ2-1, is EAGVVQSPRYKIIEKKQPVAFWCNPISGHNTLYWYLQNLGQGPELLIRYENEEAVDDSQLPKDRFSAERLKGVDSTLKIQPAELGDSAVYLCASSSQGLVNEQFFGPGTRLTVL.

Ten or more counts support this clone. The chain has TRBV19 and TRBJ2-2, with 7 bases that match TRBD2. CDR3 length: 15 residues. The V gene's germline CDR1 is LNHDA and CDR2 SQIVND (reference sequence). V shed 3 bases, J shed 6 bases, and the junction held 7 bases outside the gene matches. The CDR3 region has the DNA TGTGCCAGTAGTATTAGCGGGCAAGCGGCCGGGGAGCTGTTTTTT. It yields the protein CASSISGQAAGELFF.

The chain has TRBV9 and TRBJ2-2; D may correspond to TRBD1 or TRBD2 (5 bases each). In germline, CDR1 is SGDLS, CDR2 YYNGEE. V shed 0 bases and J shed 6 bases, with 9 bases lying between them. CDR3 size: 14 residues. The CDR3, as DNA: TGTGCCAGCAGCGTAGTGATGGGACCCGGGGAGCTGTTTTTT. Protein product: CASSVVMGPGELFF.

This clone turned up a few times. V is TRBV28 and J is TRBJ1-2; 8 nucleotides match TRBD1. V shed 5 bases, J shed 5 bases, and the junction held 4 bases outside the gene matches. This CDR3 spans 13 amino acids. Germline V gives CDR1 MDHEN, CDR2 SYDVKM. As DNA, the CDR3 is TGTGCCAGCAGTGGACAGGGCGGGTATGGCTACACCTTC. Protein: CASSGQGGYGYTF.

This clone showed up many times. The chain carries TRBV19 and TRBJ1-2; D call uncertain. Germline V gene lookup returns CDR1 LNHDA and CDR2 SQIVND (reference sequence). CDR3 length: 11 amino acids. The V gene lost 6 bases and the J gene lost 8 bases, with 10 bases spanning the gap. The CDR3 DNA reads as TGTGCCAGTAGGATGACTATGGGCTACACCTTC. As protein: CASRMTMGYTF.

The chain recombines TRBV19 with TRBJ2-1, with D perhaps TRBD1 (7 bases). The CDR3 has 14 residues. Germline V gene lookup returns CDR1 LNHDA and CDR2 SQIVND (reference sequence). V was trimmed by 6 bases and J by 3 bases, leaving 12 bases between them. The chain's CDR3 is CASSAGQSYNEQFF. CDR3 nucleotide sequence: TGTGCCAGTAGCGCGGGACAGAGCTACAATGAGCAGTTCTTC.

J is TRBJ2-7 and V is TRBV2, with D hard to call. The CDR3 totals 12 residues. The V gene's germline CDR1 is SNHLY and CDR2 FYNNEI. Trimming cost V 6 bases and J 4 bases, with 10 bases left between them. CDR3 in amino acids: CASSSDNYEQYF. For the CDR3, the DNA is TGTGCCAGCAGCTCCGACAATTACGAGCAGTACTTC.

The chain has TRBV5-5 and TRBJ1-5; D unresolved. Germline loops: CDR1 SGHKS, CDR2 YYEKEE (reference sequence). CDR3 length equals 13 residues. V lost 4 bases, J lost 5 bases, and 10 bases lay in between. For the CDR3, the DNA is TGTGCCAGCAGCGTCTTCCCAGATCAGCCCCAGCATTTT. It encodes CASSVFPDQPQHF.